This T cell receptor beta chain was observed in a study of blood T cell repertoires in COVID-19. On the study more broadly: Both acute and convalescent COVID-19 samples were obtained from the United States, Italy and Spain. T cells, B-cell-depleted T cells, or PBMCs provided the cDNA or gDNA that served as material.

CDR1 and CDR2 from the germline V gene are LGHDT and YNNKEL (reference sequence). The CDR3 contains 15 residues. Trimming took 3 bases from V and 4 from J; bases not matched to a gene: 5. This clone was recorded only once. Per the study methods: Estimation of nucleated cell counts relied on the amplification of reference gene primers. Data came from immunoSEQ multiplex PCR; TCRdb stores just in-frame clones and leaves some out. Clone size and V and J calls were adopted from that table, with D and trimming inferred from the DNA. The repertoire holds roughly 80,000 clones, with approximately 89% as singletons.

The clonotype originates from a woman of 80 years or more with acute or convalescent COVID-19. The sample was peripheral blood. The chain has TRBV3-1 (or the pseudogene TRBV3-2) and TRBJ2-5; 10 nucleotides match TRBD1. The CDR3 loop is CASSHGTGESETQYF. DNA for the CDR3: TGTGCCAGCAGCCACGGGACAGGGGAATCAGAGACCCAGTACTTC.